This T cell receptor beta chain was sequenced during a study of vaccination and CD4 T cells after COVID-19. Study-level background: Cells were stimulated with overlapping spike peptide pools from SARS-CoV-2, HCoV-NL63, HCoV-OC43 and HCoV-229E.

Sequence data for DNA of cultured CD4+ T cells were generated by the Oncomine TCR Beta short-read assay. A single record per CDR3 protein comes from TCRdb applying MiXCR to the PCR reads. The sample shows some 11,000 distinct CDR3 sequences, approximately 80% of them seen only once. The germline V gene encodes CDR1 LNHDA and CDR2 SQIVND (reference sequence). This CDR3 is built from 13 residues. The V end was cut by 11 bases, the J end by 5 bases, with 18 bases between. Treatment denoted: approximately nine-day PBMC culture with coronavirus spike peptide pools or control peptides (ViraFEST assay). Details on this clonotype: Its cognate antigen is unknown.

Input material: CD4+ T cells from blood, cultured in vitro. V usage is TRBV19 and J usage is TRBJ1-2; D perhaps matches TRBD1 (5 bases). This sequence originates from a human donor who had recovered from COVID-19. The CDR3 region is CAAKGRGWYGYTF. The CDR3, as DNA: TGTGCCGCTAAGGGGAGGGGCTGGTATGGCTACACCTTC.